This record concerns one TCR beta chain sequence. Its antigen remains unidentified. Qualities for individual bases were not recorded, and no much larger clone is one base off. The CDR3 measures 18 amino acids from cysteine to phenylalanine. The retained sequence is limited to the CDR3, 54 bases, with the frame set at the first base. Taken from the germline V gene (reference sequence), the CDR1 and CDR2 loops are SGHKS and YYEKEE. V is cut back by 3 bases and J by 2 bases, with 8 bases in the junction unmatched. The sample originates from a study of T cells after yellow fever vaccination (dated by TCRdb to between 2019 and 2020). For the wider study: The SMART-Seq v4 Ultra Low Input RNA kit was used to prepare libraries from fractions with low cell numbers. To follow T-cell clones before and after primary and booster YFV17D yellow fever vaccination, bulk TCR alpha and beta repertoires were sequenced over time. The cohort comprised two healthy male donors, one aged 18 to 30 and one aged 30 to 40 years. Blood samples were taken at several timepoints before and after primary and secondary immunization, and bulk PBMC replicates and cell subsets were isolated.

TCR cDNA was made using 5'RACE template switching, a step that added a universal primer site and unique molecular identifiers. Priming for cDNA synthesis came from both the TCR alpha and TCR beta constant segments. Library amplification involved two PCR steps, and the second step added sample barcodes and sequencing adapters. Libraries were sequenced on Illumina HiSeq 2500 (2x100 bp) or NovaSeq (2x150 bp). Concerning the study's data processing: MIGEC was used to demultiplex reads and collapse the reads into UMI consensus sequences, and MiXCR was used for V(D)J alignment. Vaccine-responding clonotypes were defined with edgeR using replicate PBMC samples, requiring FDR below 0.01 and a log2 fold change above 5 up to day 15. Each bulk clonotype received a CD4 or CD8 identity based on whether the sequenced CD4 or CD8 repertoire contained that clonotype at higher abundance. The public reads were run again by TCRdb, first through fastp at Q25 and then through MiXCR, and only productive beta chains were kept. Entries that share a CDR3 protein sequence are merged under the most common genes and DNA. TCRdb, not the authors, supplied the V and J calls. The sample table contains about 340,000 distinct CDR3 sequences; only one count was recorded for 8% to 10% of them. About a sixth of the sample belongs to the ten largest clones.

In the paper's terms, the treatment or condition label means: live attenuated yellow fever vaccine strain. At each blood-draw timepoint, two biological replicates of bulk PBMCs were obtained. A standard Ficoll-Paque protocol was used to isolate PBMCs from peripheral blood. TriZol was used to extract RNA from bulk PBMCs, from CD4 and CD8 fractions, and from dextramer-positive and dextramer-negative fractions. Points the paper makes about the study in general: A small share of clonotypes was detected in both CD4 and CD8 compartments, with the overlap likely arising from convergent recombination. Computational filtering was needed because FACS-sorted repertoires could contain abundant contaminating clonotypes from the bulk population. Because only two donors were included in the study, the extent to which the findings can be generalized is limited. Compared with the primary T-cell response, the secondary T-cell response was weaker but faster, peaking on day 5 rather than day 15. After the booster, most of the clones that had expanded following primary vaccination were detected again (96% of CD4 and more than 85% of CD8), which suggests that memory was broadly maintained.

Sample: PBMCs, taken on the day of the first yellow fever vaccination. The receptor's source is a man in his late teens or twenties who received the YFV17D yellow fever vaccine. In this chain, TRBV5-5 is recombined with TRBJ2-3; TRBD2 agrees with 14 junctional bases. The nucleotide sequence reads TGTGCCAGCAGCTCGGGGACTAGCGGGGGCTACTACACAGATACGCAGTATTTT. It encodes CASSSGTSGGYYTDTQYF.